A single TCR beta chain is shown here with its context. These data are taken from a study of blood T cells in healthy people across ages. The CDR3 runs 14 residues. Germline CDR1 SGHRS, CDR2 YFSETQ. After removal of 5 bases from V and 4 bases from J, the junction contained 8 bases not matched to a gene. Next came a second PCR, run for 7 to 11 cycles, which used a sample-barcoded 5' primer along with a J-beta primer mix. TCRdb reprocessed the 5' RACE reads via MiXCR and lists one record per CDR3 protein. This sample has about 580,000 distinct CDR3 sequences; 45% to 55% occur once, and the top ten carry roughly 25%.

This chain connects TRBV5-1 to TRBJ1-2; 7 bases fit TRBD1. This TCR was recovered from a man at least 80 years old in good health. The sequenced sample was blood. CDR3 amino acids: CASRYPGQSYGYTF. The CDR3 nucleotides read TGCGCCAGCAGGTACCCGGGACAGAGCTATGGCTACACCTTC.